This TCR beta chain appears in the sequencing data of a study of regulatory T cells in long-lasting Graves disease. Germline assignment: CDR1 LGHDT and CDR2 YNNKEL (reference sequence). The J segment lost 5 bases and the V segment lost 4 bases, leaving 3 bases of the junction unmatched. The CDR3 contains 14 residues. Building of the TCR beta libraries involved iRepertoire HTBI primers and Arm-PCR of CDR3 regions. MiXCR, applied by TCRdb to the multiplex PCR reads, yields one record per CDR3 protein. The repertoire consists of about half a million distinct CDR3 sequences, with about 20% occurring once and the leading ten covering around 13%. Time point in this sample: persistent/refractory GD, antithyroid drugs over 5 years with positive TRAb. Extracted PBMC RNA gave rise to the TCR library.

The sequenced sample was peripheral blood mononuclear cells (PBMCs), obtained when the disease was refractory, from a patient treated with antithyroid drugs. The source of this sequence is a female donor with Graves disease. The V and J genes are TRBV3-1 and TRBJ2-5; 11 bases agree with TRBD2. CDR3 coding DNA: TGTGCCAGCAGCCGTCGACTAGCGGGGGAGACCCAGTACTTC. It yields the protein CASSRRLAGETQYF.